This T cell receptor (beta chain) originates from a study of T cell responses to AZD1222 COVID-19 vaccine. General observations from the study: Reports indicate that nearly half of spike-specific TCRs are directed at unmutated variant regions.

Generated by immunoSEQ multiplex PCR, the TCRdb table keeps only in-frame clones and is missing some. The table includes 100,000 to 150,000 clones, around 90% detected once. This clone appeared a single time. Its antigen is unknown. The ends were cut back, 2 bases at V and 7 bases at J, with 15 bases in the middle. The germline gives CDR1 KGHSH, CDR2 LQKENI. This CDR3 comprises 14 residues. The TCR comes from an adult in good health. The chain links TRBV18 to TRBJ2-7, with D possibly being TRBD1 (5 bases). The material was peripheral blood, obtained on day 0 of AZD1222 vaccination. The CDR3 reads CASSPTLDSGEQYF. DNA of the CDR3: TGTGCCAGCTCACCAACGCTCGACAGTGGGGAGCAGTACTTC.